This T cell receptor (beta chain) was recovered during a study of tissue T cells after allogeneic stem cell transplantation. Study conclusions and caveats: Tissue-detected TCR repertoire was only partly captured by blood and spleen T cells. Few T cell clones were shared across patients, but motif clusters showed tissue-specific shared signatures. This small cohort was clinically heterogeneous, and sampling depth was a limitation.

Time point reported: mouse harvest day 7 after allogeneic transplant. Tail vein injection delivered 10^7 T-cell-depleted bone marrow cells and 10^6 splenic CD5+ T cells. This mouse GVHD model was MHC-mismatched B6 to BALB/c, profiled day 7 or 14. As regards this clone: The target antigen is unknown. Mouse germline and gene names are used.

Method: immunoSEQ multiplex PCR; TCRdb's copy keeps in-frame clones and lacks some. The sample yields roughly 6,600 clones, around 47% seen once. The sequence derives from a female BALB/c mouse given C57BL/6 T cells with graft-versus-host disease after an allogeneic hematopoietic cell transplant. Sequencing was performed on lymph node tissue.

The CDR3 region is CASSLHNNERLFF. The covered CDR3 bases are TGTGCCAGCAGTCTGCACAACAACGAAAGATTATTT. The chain combines TRBV26 with TRBJ1-4; D remains ambiguous. The CDR3 end lies 1 residue beyond the end of the read and is filled in from the germline J gene. Germline lookup yields CDR1 KGHPV and CDR2 FQNQEV (reference sequence). The CDR3 runs 13 residues. Trimming shortened V by 2 bases and J by 4 bases, and 5 bases separated the two germline ends.